This section outlines one T cell receptor beta chain sequence together with its context. Its antigen remains unidentified. The data stem from a study of cytomegalovirus exposure and HLA in healthy donors. Study-wide results and caveats: Later, TCR association rates were found to vary by HLA locus, highest for DRB1 and lowest for HLA-C.

V gave up 0 bases and J gave up 3 bases; unmatched junction bases: 3. From germline, CDR1 is SGHNT and CDR2 YYREEE (reference sequence). This CDR3 is 15 amino acids long. Amplification used 60 Vbeta primers and 13 Jbeta primers. Only in-frame clones appear in the TCRdb table, and some are missing; sequencing was by immunoSEQ multiplex PCR. The data hold about 120,000 clones, with nearly 65% observed a single time. The chain uses TRBV5-4 and TRBJ1-2; 9 bases line up with TRBD1. The sample was PBMCs. This receptor was obtained from a middle-aged man in good health and CMV-seropositive. CDR3 DNA: TGTGCCAGCAGCTTGGGTCGGACAGGGGACTATGGCTACACCTTC. As protein: CASSLGRTGDYGYTF.